This T cell receptor beta chain was captured in a study of beta chain features in type 1 diabetes. Study background: All samples together contributed 100 million to 120 million sorted cells for examination.

Expressed TCRB transcripts got sequenced, as all isolated RNA was reverse transcribed. Clones were read by immunoSEQ multiplex PCR, and TCRdb kept only the in-frame ones, dropping some. This sample has some 410,000 clones, with around 13% found just once. In this sample, this clone turned up once. Germline loops: CDR1 MNHEY, CDR2 SVGAGI. The V and J ends lost 7 bases and 4 bases respectively, with 14 bases between them. This CDR3 spans 14 amino acids. The chain combines TRBV6-5 with TRBJ2-1, with D perhaps matching TRBD2 (5 bases). The specimen was naive CD4+ T cells from blood. The origin of this receptor is a man under 40 in good health. The CDR3 reads CASTSGQGYNEQFF. CDR3 sequence (DNA): TGTGCCAGCACGAGCGGCCAAGGGTACAATGAGCAGTTCTTC.